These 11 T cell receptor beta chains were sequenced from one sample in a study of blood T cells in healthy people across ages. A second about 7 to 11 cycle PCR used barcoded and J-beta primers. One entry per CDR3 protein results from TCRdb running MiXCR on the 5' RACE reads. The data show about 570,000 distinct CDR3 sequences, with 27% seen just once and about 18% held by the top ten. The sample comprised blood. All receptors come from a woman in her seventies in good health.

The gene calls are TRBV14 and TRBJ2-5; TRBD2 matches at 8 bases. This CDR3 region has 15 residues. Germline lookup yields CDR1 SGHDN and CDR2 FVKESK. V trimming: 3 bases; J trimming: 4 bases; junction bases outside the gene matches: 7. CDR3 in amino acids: CASSHGNGGAETQYF. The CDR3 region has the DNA TGTGCCAGCAGCCACGGAAACGGGGGGGCAGAGACCCAGTACTTC.

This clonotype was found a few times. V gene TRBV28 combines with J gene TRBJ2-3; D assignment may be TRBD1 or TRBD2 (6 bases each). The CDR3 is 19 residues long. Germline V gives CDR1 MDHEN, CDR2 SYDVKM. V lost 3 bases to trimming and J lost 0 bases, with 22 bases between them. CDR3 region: CASSLEGTEGHPSTDTQYF. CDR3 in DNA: TGTGCCAGCAGTTTGGAGGGAACAGAGGGACACCCAAGCACAGATACGCAGTATTTT.

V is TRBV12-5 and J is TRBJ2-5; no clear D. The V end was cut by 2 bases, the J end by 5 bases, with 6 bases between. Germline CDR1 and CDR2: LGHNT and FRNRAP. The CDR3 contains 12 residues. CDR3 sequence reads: CASGLLGETQYF. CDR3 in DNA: TGTGCTAGTGGTTTGCTTGGGGAGACCCAGTACTTC.

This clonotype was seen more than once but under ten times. Here the CDR3 DNA reads TGTGCCTGGAGTGTAGGTAGTAATGAAAAACTGTTTTTT. Protein sequence: CAWSVGSNEKLFF. The chain couples TRBV30 to TRBJ1-4; D is ambiguous. CDR1 and CDR2 from the germline V gene are GTSNPN and SVGIG (reference sequence). There are 13 residues in the CDR3. V was shortened by 0 bases and J by 4 bases, with 6 bases between the two germline ends.

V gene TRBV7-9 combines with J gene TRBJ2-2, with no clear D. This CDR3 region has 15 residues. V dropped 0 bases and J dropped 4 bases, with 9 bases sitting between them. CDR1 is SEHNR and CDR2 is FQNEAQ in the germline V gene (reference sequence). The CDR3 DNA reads TGTGCCAGCAGCTTAGCGCTCAGCTCCACCGGGGAGCTGTTTTTT. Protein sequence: CASSLALSSTGELFF.

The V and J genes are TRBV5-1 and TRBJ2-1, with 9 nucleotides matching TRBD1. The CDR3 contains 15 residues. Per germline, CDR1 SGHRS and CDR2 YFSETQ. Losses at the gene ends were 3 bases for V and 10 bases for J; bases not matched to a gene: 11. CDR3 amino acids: CASSSPGQGFVEQFF. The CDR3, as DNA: TGCGCCAGCAGCTCTCCGGGACAGGGTTTCGTAGAGCAGTTCTTC.

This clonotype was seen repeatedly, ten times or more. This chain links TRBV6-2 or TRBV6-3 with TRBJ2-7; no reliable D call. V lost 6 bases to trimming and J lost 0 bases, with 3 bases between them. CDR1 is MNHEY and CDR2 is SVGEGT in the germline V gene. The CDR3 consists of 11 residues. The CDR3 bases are TGTGCCAGCAGGGACTCCTACGAGCAGTACTTC. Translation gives CASRDSYEQYF.

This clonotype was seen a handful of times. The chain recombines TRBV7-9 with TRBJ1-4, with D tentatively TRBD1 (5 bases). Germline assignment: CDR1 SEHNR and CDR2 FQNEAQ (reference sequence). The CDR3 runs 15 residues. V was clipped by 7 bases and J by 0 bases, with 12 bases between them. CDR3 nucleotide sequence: TGTGCCAGCATCAAAGAACAGGCAACTAATGAAAAACTGTTTTTT. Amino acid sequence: CASIKEQATNEKLFF.

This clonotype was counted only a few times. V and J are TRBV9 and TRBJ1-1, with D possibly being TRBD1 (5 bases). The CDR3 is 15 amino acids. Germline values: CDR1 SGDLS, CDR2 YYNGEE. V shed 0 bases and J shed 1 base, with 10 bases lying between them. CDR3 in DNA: TGTGCCAGCAGCGTAGCTCCGGGGCCGAACACTGAAGCTTTCTTT. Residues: CASSVAPGPNTEAFF.

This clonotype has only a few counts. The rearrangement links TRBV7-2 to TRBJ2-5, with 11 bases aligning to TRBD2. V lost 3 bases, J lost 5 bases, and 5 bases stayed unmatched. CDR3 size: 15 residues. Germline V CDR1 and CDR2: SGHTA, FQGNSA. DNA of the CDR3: TGTGCCAGCAGCTTTCTAGCGGGGGGTCTGGAGACCCAGTACTTC. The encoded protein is CASSFLAGGLETQYF.

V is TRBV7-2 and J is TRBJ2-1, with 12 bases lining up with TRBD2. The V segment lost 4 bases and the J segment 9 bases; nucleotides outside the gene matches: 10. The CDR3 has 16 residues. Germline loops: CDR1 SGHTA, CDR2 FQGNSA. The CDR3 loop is CASSSRLAGVSSEQFF. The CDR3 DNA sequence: TGTGCCAGCAGCTCCAGACTAGCGGGGGTCTCGAGTGAGCAGTTCTTC.